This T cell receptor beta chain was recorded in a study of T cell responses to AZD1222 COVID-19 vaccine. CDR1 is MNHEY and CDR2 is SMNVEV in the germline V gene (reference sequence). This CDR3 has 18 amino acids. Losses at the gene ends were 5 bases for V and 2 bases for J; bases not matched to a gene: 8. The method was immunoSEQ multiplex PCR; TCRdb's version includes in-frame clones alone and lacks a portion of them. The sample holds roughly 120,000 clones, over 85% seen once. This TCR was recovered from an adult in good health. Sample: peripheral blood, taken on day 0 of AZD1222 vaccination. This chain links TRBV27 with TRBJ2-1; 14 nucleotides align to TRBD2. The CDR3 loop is CASSLHGTSGRTYNEQFF. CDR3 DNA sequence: TGTGCCAGCAGTCTCCACGGGACTAGCGGGAGAACCTACAATGAGCAGTTCTTC.